The source of this T cell receptor beta chain is a study of human T cells and chemical hapten exposure. Across the whole study: Subjects had 2% DPC placed on about 2 cm by about 2 cm of upper inner arm skin for sensitization.

V was pared by 0 bases and J by 7 bases, with 15 bases between. This CDR3 contains 16 residues. Germline-derived CDR1 and CDR2 are SNHLY and FYNNEI. Time point meaning: pre-sensitization, week 0. Indicated treatment: therapeutic diphenylcyclopropenone sensitization with weekly scalp DPC. The starting material, unfractionated whole blood, was used for total RNA extraction. This clonotype was counted ten times or more. The target antigen is unknown. Study observations and caveats: Counts of TCRs expanded at PT1 correlated positively with patch test score.

Attachment of unique molecular identifiers to individual cDNA molecules was performed in the library. Using its own MiXCR run on the RACE reads, TCRdb lists one record per CDR3 protein. The sample records more than 250,000 distinct CDR3 sequences, about 9% being singletons. The source of this sequence is a middle-aged woman with alopecia areata. Some clones in this sample may be carry-over from other donors' samples. V and J are TRBV2 and TRBJ2-2; TRBD2 is a possible D gene (5 bases). Source: whole blood, taken in connection with sensitization to the hapten diphenylcyclopropenone (DPC). The chain's CDR3 is CASSEAGASQSGELFF. CDR3 DNA sequence: TGTGCCAGCAGTGAAGCGGGAGCTAGCCAGAGCGGGGAGCTGTTTTTT.